The 18 T cell receptor beta chains below all came from one sample that was sequenced in a study of blood T cell repertoires in COVID-19. Data came from immunoSEQ multiplex PCR; TCRdb stores just in-frame clones and leaves some out. The sample records approximately 300,000 clones, around 90% being singletons. The specimen sequenced was peripheral blood. The receptor source for this set is a woman aged 25 to 39 with COVID-19, enrolled during active disease.

The V gene is TRBV7-9, the J gene TRBJ2-3, with 7 nucleotides matching TRBD2. The V segment lost 5 bases and the J segment 2 bases; nucleotides outside the gene matches: 7. This CDR3 contains 15 residues. Looked up from germline, CDR1 is SEHNR and CDR2 is FQNEAQ (reference sequence). CDR3 in DNA: TGTGCCAGCAGCCTAAGACTAGCCGACACAGATACGCAGTATTTT. This gives the protein CASSLRLADTDTQYF.

The chain combines TRBV12-3 or TRBV12-4 with TRBJ2-7, with 7 bases aligning to TRBD1. The CDR3 has 13 residues. V gave up 8 bases and J gave up 2 bases; unmatched junction bases: 6. The CDR3 bases are TGTGCCAGCGGTAGACAGGGCCCCTACGAGCAGTACTTC. This sequence encodes CASGRQGPYEQYF.

V and J are TRBV30 and TRBJ1-2; D perhaps matches TRBD1 (6 bases). The V gene's germline CDR1 is GTSNPN and CDR2 SVGIG (reference sequence). This CDR3 has 13 residues. The ends were cut back, 5 bases at V and 6 bases at J, with 16 bases in the middle. The CDR3 DNA reads TGTGCCTGGGTTGTGGGACACGTGAATGGCTACACCTTC. Protein: CAWVVGHVNGYTF.

This chain links TRBV2 with TRBJ2-7; 13 nucleotides agree with TRBD2. The germline V gene encodes CDR1 SNHLY and CDR2 FYNNEI. The CDR3 covers 16 residues. V was pared by 7 bases and J by 1 base, with 7 bases of the junction left unmatched. This chain's CDR3 is CASIRTSGSGSYEQYF. The CDR3 DNA is TGTGCCAGCATTCGGACTAGCGGGAGTGGGTCCTACGAGCAGTACTTC.

J is TRBJ2-1 and V is TRBV3-1 (or the pseudogene TRBV3-2), with TRBD1 identical over 8 bases. The CDR3 runs to 16 residues. Germline lookup yields CDR1 LGHDT and CDR2 YNNKEL (reference sequence). V was clipped by 0 bases and J by 5 bases; unmatched bases: 6. CDR3 protein: CASSQDRGQENNEQFF. CDR3 DNA: TGTGCCAGCAGCCAAGATCGGGGACAGGAGAACAATGAGCAGTTCTTC.

The V gene is TRBV4-1, the J gene TRBJ2-7; a weak D match, TRBD2 (6 bases). V was clipped by 0 bases and J by 0 bases, with 12 bases between them. The CDR3 has 16 residues. Germline lookup yields CDR1 MGHRA and CDR2 YSYEKL. The chain's CDR3 is CASSQDVRGSSYEQYF. CDR3 bases: TGCGCCAGCAGCCAAGATGTCCGGGGGAGCTCCTACGAGCAGTACTTC.

This sequence joins TRBV28 and TRBJ1-1; D is ambiguous. CDR1 and CDR2 (germline): MDHEN, SYDVKM. Deletions cut 2 bases from V and 4 bases from J, with 17 bases between. The CDR3 spans 16 residues. The CDR3 nucleotides read TGTGCCAGCAGTTTAGGAACAGTGGAAAGGATCACTGAAGCTTTCTTT. Encoded protein: CASSLGTVERITEAFF.

The DNA of the CDR3 is TGTGCCAGCAGTCTAGGACAGGGAGGGCAAAATGAGCAGTTCTTC. This gives the protein CASSLGQGGQNEQFF. The rearrangement links TRBV6-2 or TRBV6-3 to TRBJ2-1, with a weak D call TRBD1 (8 bases). This CDR3 has 15 residues. Germline values: CDR1 MNHEY, CDR2 SVGEGT. The V gene lost 5 bases and the J gene lost 7 bases, with 18 bases spanning the gap.

The CDR3 DNA is TGTGCCAGCAACGCAGGGGAGAACACTGAAGCTTTCTTT. It yields the protein CASNAGENTEAFF. The chain is built from TRBV19 and TRBJ1-1; tentative D call: TRBD1 (6 bases). Germline CDR1 is LNHDA and CDR2 is SQIVND (reference sequence). CDR3 length: 13 residues. V shed 9 bases and J shed 1 base, with 12 bases lying between them. The full variable domain, in which reference TRBV19 and TRBJ1-1 provide the parts outside the CDR3, is DGGITQSPKYLFRKEGQNVTLSCEQNLNHDAMYWYRQDPGQGLRLIYYSQIVNDFQKGDIAEGYSVSREKKESFPLTVTSAQKNPTAFYLCASNAGENTEAFFGQGTRLTVV.

This clone was observed a single time. The rearrangement joins TRBV12-3 or TRBV12-4 to TRBJ1-2; D perhaps matches TRBD1 (5 bases). Trimming removed 7 bases at V and 8 bases at J, with 14 bases between. The CDR3 covers 12 residues. The CDR3 DNA follows: TGTGCCAGCACCATGGGGGGTAGCGGCTACACCTTC. As protein: CASTMGGSGYTF.

The rearrangement joins TRBV27 to TRBJ2-1; TRBD1 is a possible D gene (6 bases). V was cut by 4 bases and J by 8 bases, with 12 bases left in between. CDR1 is MNHEY and CDR2 is SMNVEV in the germline V gene (reference sequence). CDR3 length: 13 amino acids. The CDR3 here is CASSWSRGDEQFF. Here the CDR3 DNA reads TGTGCCAGCAGTTGGAGCAGGGGCGATGAGCAGTTCTTC.

V is TRBV24-1 and J is TRBJ1-1, with D hard to call. Germline loops: CDR1 KGHDR, CDR2 SFDVKD. V dropped 7 bases and J dropped 1 base, with 9 bases sitting between them. This CDR3 is built from 13 residues. The CDR3 sequence: CATSESGNTEAFF. In DNA form, the CDR3 reads TGTGCCACCAGCGAGAGTGGGAACACTGAAGCTTTCTTT.

The chain couples TRBV19 to TRBJ1-4; 8 bases agree with TRBD1. The germline gives CDR1 LNHDA, CDR2 SQIVND (reference sequence). This CDR3 contains 14 residues. J gave up 3 bases and V 5 bases, and 2 bases lay outside the gene matches. The CDR3 DNA reads as TGTGCCAGTAGTGACAGGGGAGCTAATGAAAAACTGTTTTTT. Protein: CASSDRGANEKLFF.

The rearrangement uses TRBV5-1 and TRBJ2-2; possible D gene TRBD2, 6 bases. Trimming shortened V by 4 bases and J by 2 bases, and 9 bases separated the two germline ends. CDR3 length: 14 amino acids. CDR1 is SGHRS and CDR2 is YFSETQ in the germline V gene. The CDR3 spells CASSAGSNTGELFF. In DNA form, the CDR3 reads TGCGCCAGCAGCGCGGGATCAAACACCGGGGAGCTGTTTTTT. The full variable domain, completed using reference TRBV5-1 and TRBJ2-2, is KAGVTQTPRYLIKTRGQQVTLSCSPISGHRSVSWYQQTPGQGLQFLFEYFSETQRNKGNFPGRFSGRQFSNSRSEMNVSTLELGDSALYLCASSAGSNTGELFFGEGSRLTVL.

CDR3 sequence: CASSARPGSSNQPQHF. CDR3 nucleotide sequence: TGTGCCAGCAGCGCTAGACCGGGTTCTAGCAATCAGCCCCAGCATTTT. V is TRBV28 and J is TRBJ1-5; no firm D call. V was trimmed by 6 bases and J by 0 bases, leaving 15 bases between them. This CDR3 region has 16 residues. Germline CDR1 MDHEN, CDR2 SYDVKM.

This clone came up once. This chain uses TRBV27 with TRBJ2-7; 8 nucleotides match TRBD2. Germline trimming cut 1 base from V and 3 bases from J; bases unmatched to any gene: 8. The CDR3 is 16 residues long. The germline V gene encodes CDR1 MNHEY and CDR2 SMNVEV (reference sequence). The CDR3 DNA reads TGTGCCAGCAGTTTATATGGCGGGGGACTAGACTACGAGCAGTACTTC. Translation gives CASSLYGGGLDYEQYF.

This chain joins TRBV5-1 and TRBJ2-3; 7 bases map to TRBD1. The CDR3 sequence is 16 residues long. V trimming: 4 bases; J trimming: 3 bases; junction bases outside the gene matches: 11. The germline V gene encodes CDR1 SGHRS and CDR2 YFSETQ. CDR3 residues: CASSPYSARGTDTQYF. CDR3 nucleotides: TGCGCCAGCAGCCCCTATAGCGCCAGGGGGACAGATACGCAGTATTTT.

This chain connects TRBV3-1 (or the pseudogene TRBV3-2) to TRBJ2-1, with TRBD2 matching 8 bases. With 7 bases clipped from V and 4 bases from J, the junction kept 3 bases outside the gene matches. CDR3 length: 13 amino acids. Looked up from germline, CDR1 is LGHDT and CDR2 is YNNKEL (reference sequence). CDR3 sequence: CASTLAGYNEQFF. The CDR3, as DNA: TGTGCCAGCACTTTAGCGGGGTACAATGAGCAGTTCTTC.